This T cell receptor (beta chain) was observed in a study of CD8+CD57+ T cells in acquired aplastic anemia. Study information: The sorted CD4+ and CD8+ cells yielded an average approximately 3.2 ug of DNA. The study's findings and limits: The number of CD8+ CDR3 sequences shared by patients and controls was 25 to 35.

The V and J ends lost 4 bases and 6 bases respectively, with 9 bases between them. Germline CDR1 is LNHNV and CDR2 is YYDKDF (reference sequence). This CDR3 is built from 13 residues. Both TCR beta VDJ combination and CDR3 sequence profiling were carried out. Genomic DNA was the template for this profiling. TCRdb passed the reads through MiXCR, listing each CDR3 protein once. In the table there are more than 150,000 distinct CDR3 sequences, approximately 49% of which are singletons. On this clonotype itself: Its antigen is unknown.

This chain links TRBV15 with TRBJ2-2; D not certain. This receptor was taken from a human donor in good health. The sample comprised sorted CD4+, CD8+, or CD8+CD57+ T cells (not recorded which) from PBMCs. DNA of the CDR3: TGTGCCACCAGCATTGTCCGGGCCGGGGAGCTGTTTTTT. This gives the protein CATSIVRAGELFF.